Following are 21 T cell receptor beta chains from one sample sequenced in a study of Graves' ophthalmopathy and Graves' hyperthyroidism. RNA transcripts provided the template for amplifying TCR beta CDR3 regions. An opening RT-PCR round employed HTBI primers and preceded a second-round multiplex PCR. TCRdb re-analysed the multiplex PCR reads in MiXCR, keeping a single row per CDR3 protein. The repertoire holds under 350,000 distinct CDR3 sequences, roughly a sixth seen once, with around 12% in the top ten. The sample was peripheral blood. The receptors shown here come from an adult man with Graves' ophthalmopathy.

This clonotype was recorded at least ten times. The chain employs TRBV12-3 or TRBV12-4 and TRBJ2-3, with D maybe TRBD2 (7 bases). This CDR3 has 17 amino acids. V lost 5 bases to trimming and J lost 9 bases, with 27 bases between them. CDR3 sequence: CASSPTSRTRGGPTQYF. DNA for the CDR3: TGTGCCAGCAGTCCGACTAGCCGGACTCGAGGGGGGCCAACGCAGTATTTT.

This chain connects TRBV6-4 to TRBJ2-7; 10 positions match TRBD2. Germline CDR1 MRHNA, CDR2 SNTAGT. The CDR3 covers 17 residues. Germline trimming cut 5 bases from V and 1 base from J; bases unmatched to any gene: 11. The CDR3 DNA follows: TGTGCCAGCAGTAGACTCATAGCGGGGGGAACGTCCTACGAGCAGTACTTC. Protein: CASSRLIAGGTSYEQYF.

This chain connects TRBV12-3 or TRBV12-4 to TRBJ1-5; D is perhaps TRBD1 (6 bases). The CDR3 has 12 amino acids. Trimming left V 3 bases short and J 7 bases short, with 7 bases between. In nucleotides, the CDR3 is TGTGCCAGCAGTTTGGACAGACAGCCCCAGCATTTT. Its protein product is CASSLDRQPQHF.

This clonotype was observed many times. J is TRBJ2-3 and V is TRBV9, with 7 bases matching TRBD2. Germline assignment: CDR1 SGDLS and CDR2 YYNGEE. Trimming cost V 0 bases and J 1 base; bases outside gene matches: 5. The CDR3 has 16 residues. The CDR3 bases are TGTGCCAGCAGCGTAGTCCCTAGCGGTCGCACAGATACGCAGTATTTT. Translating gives CASSVVPSGRTDTQYF.

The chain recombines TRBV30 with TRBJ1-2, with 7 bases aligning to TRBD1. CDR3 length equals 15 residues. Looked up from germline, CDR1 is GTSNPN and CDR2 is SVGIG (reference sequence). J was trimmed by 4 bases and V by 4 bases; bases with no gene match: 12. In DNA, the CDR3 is TGTGCCTGGAATTTACAGGGGCAAGGAGTCTATGGCTACACCTTC. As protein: CAWNLQGQGVYGYTF. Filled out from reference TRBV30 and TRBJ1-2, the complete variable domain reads SQTIHQWPATLVQPVGSPLSLECTVEGTSNPNLYWYRQAAGRGLQLLFYSVGIGQISSEVPQNLSASRPQDRQFILSSKKLLLSDSGFYLCAWNLQGQGVYGYTFGSGTRLTVV.

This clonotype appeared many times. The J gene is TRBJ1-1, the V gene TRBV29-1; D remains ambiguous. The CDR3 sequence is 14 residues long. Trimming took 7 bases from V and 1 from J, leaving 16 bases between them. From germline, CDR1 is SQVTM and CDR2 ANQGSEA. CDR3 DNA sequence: TGCAGCGCCATGAAGATTGCAGGGAACACTGAAGCTTTCTTT. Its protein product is CSAMKIAGNTEAFF.

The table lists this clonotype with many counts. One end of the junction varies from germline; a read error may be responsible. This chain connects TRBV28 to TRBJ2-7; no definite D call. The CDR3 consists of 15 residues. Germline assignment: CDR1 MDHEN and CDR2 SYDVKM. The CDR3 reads CASSFTNSAGSKQYF. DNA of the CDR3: TGTGCCAGCAGTTTCACTAACTCGGCCGGCTCAAAGCAATACTTC.

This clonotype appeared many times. The CDR3 DNA follows: TGCGCCAGCAGCTGGGGGGGACAGCCTCTTGGTGGCTACACCTTC. Translated, it gives CASSWGGQPLGGYTF. The chain links TRBV5-1 to TRBJ1-2; 7 bases are shared with TRBD1. CDR3 length equals 15 residues. The germline gives CDR1 SGHRS, CDR2 YFSETQ. Losses at the gene ends were 3 bases for V and 7 bases for J; bases not matched to a gene: 12. The whole variable domain, remainder taken from reference TRBV5-1 and TRBJ1-2, is KAGVTQTPRYLIKTRGQQVTLSCSPISGHRSVSWYQQTPGQGLQFLFEYFSETQRNKGNFPGRFSGRQFSNSRSEMNVSTLELGDSALYLCASSWGGQPLGGYTFGSGTRLTVV.

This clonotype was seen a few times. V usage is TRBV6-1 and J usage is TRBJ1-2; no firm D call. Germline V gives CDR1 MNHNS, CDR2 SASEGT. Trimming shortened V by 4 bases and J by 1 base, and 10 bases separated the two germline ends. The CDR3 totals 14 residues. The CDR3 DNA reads TGTGCCAGCAGTGTTAGGGTAGATAACTATGGCTACACCTTC. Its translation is CASSVRVDNYGYTF.

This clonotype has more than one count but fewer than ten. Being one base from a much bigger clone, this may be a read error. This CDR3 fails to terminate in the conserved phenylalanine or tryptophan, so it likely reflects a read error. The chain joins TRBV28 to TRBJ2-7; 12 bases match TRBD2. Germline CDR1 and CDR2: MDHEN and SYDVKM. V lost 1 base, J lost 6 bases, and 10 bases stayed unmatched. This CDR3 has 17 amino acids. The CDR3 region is CASSLSSSGGASIEQYL. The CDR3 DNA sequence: TGTGCCAGCAGTTTATCGTCTAGCGGGGGGGCATCGATCGAGCAGTACCTC.

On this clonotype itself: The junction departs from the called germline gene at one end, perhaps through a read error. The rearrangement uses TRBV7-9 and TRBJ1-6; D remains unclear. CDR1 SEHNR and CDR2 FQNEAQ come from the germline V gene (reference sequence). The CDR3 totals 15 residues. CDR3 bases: TGTGCCAGCAGTTTAGCTAGTTCCGGTAATTCACCCCTCCACTTT. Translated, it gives CASSLASSGNSPLHF.

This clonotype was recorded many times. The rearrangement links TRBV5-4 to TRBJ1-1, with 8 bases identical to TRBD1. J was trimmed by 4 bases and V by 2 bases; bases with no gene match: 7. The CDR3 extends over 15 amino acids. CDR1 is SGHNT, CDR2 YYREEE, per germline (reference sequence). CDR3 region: CASSLIPGTGTEAFF. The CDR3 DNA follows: TGTGCCAGCAGCTTAATCCCAGGGACAGGCACTGAAGCTTTCTTT.

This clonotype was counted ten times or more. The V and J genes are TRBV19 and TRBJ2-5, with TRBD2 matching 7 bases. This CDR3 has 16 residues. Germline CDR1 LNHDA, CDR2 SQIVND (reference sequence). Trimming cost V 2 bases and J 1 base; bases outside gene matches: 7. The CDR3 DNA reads TGTGCCAGTAGTATATCCTCCGGGGGGTCCCAAGAGACCCAGTACTTC. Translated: CASSISSGGSQETQYF.

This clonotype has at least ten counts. CDR3 loop: CASSQGGTGSSYNSPLHF. The CDR3 nucleotides read TGCGCCAGCAGCCAGGGAGGGACAGGGAGCTCCTATAATTCACCCCTCCACTTT. The V gene is TRBV4-1, the J gene TRBJ1-6, with TRBD1 matching 9 bases. Unmatched junction bases numbered 6, after V lost 3 bases and J lost 0 bases. The CDR3 length is 18 residues. Germline CDR1 reads MGHRA; CDR2 reads YSYEKL.

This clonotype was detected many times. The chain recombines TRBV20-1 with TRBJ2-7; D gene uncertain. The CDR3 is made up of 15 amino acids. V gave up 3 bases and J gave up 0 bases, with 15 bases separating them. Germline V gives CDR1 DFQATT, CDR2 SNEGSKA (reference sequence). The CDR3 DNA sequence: TGCAGTGCTAGTTCACTCAGGAAAAACTCCTACGAGCAGTACTTC. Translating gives CSASSLRKNSYEQYF.

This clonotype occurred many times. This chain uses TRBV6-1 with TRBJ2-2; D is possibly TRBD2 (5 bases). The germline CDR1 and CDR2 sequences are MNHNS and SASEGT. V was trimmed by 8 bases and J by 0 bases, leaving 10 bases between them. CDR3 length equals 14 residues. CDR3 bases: TGTGCCAGCGGACTCCACTCGAACACCGGGGAGCTGTTTTTT. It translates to CASGLHSNTGELFF.

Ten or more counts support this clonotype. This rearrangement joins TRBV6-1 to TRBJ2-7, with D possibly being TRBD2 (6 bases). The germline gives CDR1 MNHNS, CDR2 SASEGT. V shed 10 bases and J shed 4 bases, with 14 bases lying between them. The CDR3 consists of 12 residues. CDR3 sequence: CATRWRVYEQYF. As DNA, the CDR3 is TGTGCCACACGGTGGAGGGTATACGAGCAGTACTTC.

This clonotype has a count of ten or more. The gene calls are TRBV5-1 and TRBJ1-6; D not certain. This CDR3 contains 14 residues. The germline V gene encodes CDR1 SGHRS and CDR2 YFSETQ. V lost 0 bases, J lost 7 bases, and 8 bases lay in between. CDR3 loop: CASSLGGDNSPLHF. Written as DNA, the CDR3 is TGCGCCAGCAGCTTGGGGGGAGACAATTCACCCCTCCACTTT.

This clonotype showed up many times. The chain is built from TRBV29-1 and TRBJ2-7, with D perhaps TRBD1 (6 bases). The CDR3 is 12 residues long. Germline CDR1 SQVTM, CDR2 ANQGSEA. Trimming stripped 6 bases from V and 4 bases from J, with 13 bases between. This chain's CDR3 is CSVGPQGYEQYF. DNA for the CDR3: TGCAGCGTGGGACCACAGGGATACGAGCAGTACTTC.

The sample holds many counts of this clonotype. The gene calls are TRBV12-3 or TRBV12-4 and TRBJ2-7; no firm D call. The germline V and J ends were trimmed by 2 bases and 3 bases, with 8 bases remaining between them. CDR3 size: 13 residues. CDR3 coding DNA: TGTGCCAGCAGTTTAACCGCAGGCTACGAGCAGTACTTC. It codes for CASSLTAGYEQYF.

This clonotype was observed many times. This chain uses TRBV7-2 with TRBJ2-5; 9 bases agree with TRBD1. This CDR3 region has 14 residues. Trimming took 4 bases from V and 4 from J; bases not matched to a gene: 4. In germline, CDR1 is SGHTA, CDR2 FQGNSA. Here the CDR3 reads CASSSTGGIETQYF. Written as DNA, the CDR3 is TGTGCCAGCAGCTCAACAGGGGGCATAGAGACCCAGTACTTC.